These 16 T cell receptor beta chains were sequenced from one sample in a study of PD-L1 blockade in urothelial cancer. Clones were sequenced by immunoSEQ multiplex PCR, and TCRdb holds only the in-frame ones, with some missing. This table holds some 49,000 clones, 70% to 90% found once. The sequences come from PBMCs, collected around atezolizumab (anti-PD-L1) treatment. These receptors originate from a man in his 60s with urothelial cancer.

The chain joins TRBV2 to TRBJ1-2; D is possibly TRBD1 (5 bases). Trimming stripped 2 bases from V and 5 bases from J, with 12 bases between. This CDR3 comprises 14 residues. Germline V CDR1 and CDR2: SNHLY, FYNNEI. The CDR3 DNA is TGTGCCAGCAGTGAACGGACGGACATTTATGGCTACACCTTC. It codes for CASSERTDIYGYTF.

Only one count was recorded for this clone. The chain joins TRBV19 to TRBJ2-3, with 10 positions matching TRBD1. This CDR3 has 14 amino acids. Germline V gene sequence: CDR1 LNHDA, CDR2 SQIVND (reference sequence). Trimming at V came to 5 bases and at J to 4 bases, leaving 3 bases not matched to a gene. CDR3 nucleotide sequence: TGTGCCAGTAGTGCGACAGGGGGCGCAGATACGCAGTATTTT. It encodes CASSATGGADTQYF.

The rearrangement joins TRBV5-1 to TRBJ1-5, with D perhaps TRBD1 (5 bases). CDR1 SGHRS and CDR2 YFSETQ come from the germline V gene. CDR3 length: 15 amino acids. Trimming pared 0 bases from V and 6 bases from J, leaving 13 bases between. CDR3 in amino acids: CASSLGGGVGQPQHF. For the CDR3, the DNA is TGCGCCAGCAGCTTGGGTGGAGGGGTAGGTCAGCCCCAGCATTTT. The full variable domain, rest sourced from reference TRBV5-1 and TRBJ1-5, is KAGVTQTPRYLIKTRGQQVTLSCSPISGHRSVSWYQQTPGQGLQFLFEYFSETQRNKGNFPGRFSGRQFSNSRSEMNVSTLELGDSALYLCASSLGGGVGQPQHFGDGTRLSIL.

This chain links TRBV9 with TRBJ2-1; 12 nucleotides match TRBD1. Losses at the gene ends were 3 bases for V and 9 bases for J; bases not matched to a gene: 4. This CDR3 region has 14 residues. Germline V lookup: CDR1 SGDLS, CDR2 YYNGEE. Here the CDR3 DNA reads TGTGCCAGCAGCGCCCGGGACAGGGGGCGTGAGCAGTTCTTC. This translates into CASSARDRGREQFF.

The chain joins TRBV7-8 to TRBJ1-1; D unresolved. Germline values: CDR1 SGHVS, CDR2 FQNEAQ. The CDR3 contains 14 residues. V lost 2 bases and J lost 4, with 11 bases in between. CDR3 sequence (DNA): TGTGCCAGCAGCTTAAGCGTTTTGGGCACTGAAGCTTTCTTT. Protein product: CASSLSVLGTEAFF. Full variable domain (missing parts from reference TRBV7-8 and TRBJ1-1): GAGVSQSPRYKVAKRGQDVALRCDPISGHVSLFWYQQALGQGPEFLTYFQNEAQLDKSGLPSDRFFAERPEGSVSTLKIQRTQQEDSAVYLCASSLSVLGTEAFFGQGTRLTVV.

The chain recombines TRBV2 with TRBJ2-5, with a tentative D call TRBD2 (5 bases). V lost 5 bases, J lost 2 bases, and 15 bases lay in between. The CDR3 length is 15 residues. Germline-derived CDR1 and CDR2 are SNHLY and FYNNEI. The chain's CDR3 is CASSHRDGIQETQYF. For the CDR3, the DNA is TGTGCCAGCAGTCACCGGGATGGAATACAAGAGACCCAGTACTTC.

The chain employs TRBV7-3 and TRBJ2-5; D remains ambiguous. V was cut by 2 bases and J by 2 bases, with 12 bases left in between. CDR1 and CDR2 from the germline V gene are SGHTA and FQGTGA. CDR3 length: 15 residues. CDR3 sequence (DNA): TGTGCCAGCAGCTTATATGCAGGTCTACAAGAGACCCAGTACTTC. Protein product: CASSLYAGLQETQYF.

This chain connects TRBV29-1 to TRBJ1-6; 8 nucleotides line up with TRBD1. The CDR3 contains 13 residues. The V gene end was trimmed by 7 bases and the J gene end by 5 bases; junction bases not matched to a gene: 4. The germline V gene has CDR1 SQVTM and CDR2 ANQGSEA. The CDR3 DNA sequence: TGCAGCGCCGCGGACAGGGATAATTCACCCCTCCACTTT. It specifies CSAADRDNSPLHF.

This clone was seen a handful of times. The chain links TRBV7-2 to TRBJ1-4; 9 nucleotides match TRBD1. There are 14 residues in the CDR3. CDR1 is SGHTA and CDR2 is FQGNSA in the germline V gene. Unmatched junction bases numbered 5, after V lost 5 bases and J lost 7 bases. Written as DNA, the CDR3 is TGTGCCAGCAGCCCACAGGGGGCAAGTGAAAAACTGTTTTTT. This sequence encodes CASSPQGASEKLFF.

V gene TRBV5-1 combines with J gene TRBJ1-1; perhaps TRBD1 as D (5 bases). The CDR3 extends over 15 amino acids. The germline V and J ends were trimmed by 1 base and 6 bases, with 16 bases remaining between them. Germline V lookup: CDR1 SGHRS, CDR2 YFSETQ. The CDR3 DNA reads as TGCGCCAGCAGCTTGACAAGGGGTCAATTCCCTGAAGCTTTCTTT. Translating it yields CASSLTRGQFPEAFF.

The chain couples TRBV18 to TRBJ1-3; D call uncertain. CDR1 is KGHSH, CDR2 LQKENI, per germline. The ends were cut back, 2 bases at V and 0 bases at J, with 8 bases in the middle. The CDR3 has 15 residues. CDR3 region: CASSPNTASGNTIYF. CDR3 bases: TGTGCCAGCTCACCAAATACAGCCTCTGGAAACACCATATATTTT.

V gene TRBV9 combines with J gene TRBJ1-1; D is uncertain. The CDR3 spans 11 residues. Trimming took 4 bases from V and 7 from J, leaving 8 bases between them. Germline lookup yields CDR1 SGDLS and CDR2 YYNGEE. This CDR3 is CASSPLVEAFF. CDR3 in DNA: TGTGCCAGCAGCCCTTTAGTTGAAGCTTTCTTT.

The CDR3 DNA reads TGCGCCAGCAGCTACCTCGCGGGGGGCACCTACGAGCAGTACTTC. Translation gives CASSYLAGGTYEQYF. This chain links TRBV5-1 with TRBJ2-7; 8 nucleotides line up with TRBD2. Trimming took 3 bases from V and 2 from J; bases not matched to a gene: 7. The CDR3 extends over 15 amino acids. Germline assignment: CDR1 SGHRS and CDR2 YFSETQ.

The V call is TRBV5-1, the J call TRBJ2-3, with D tentatively TRBD2 (6 bases). The CDR3 extends over 13 amino acids. Germline CDR1 SGHRS, CDR2 YFSETQ. V dropped 3 bases and J dropped 2 bases, with 7 bases sitting between them. CDR3 DNA: TGCGCCAGCAGCTGGGACTTCACAGATACGCAGTATTTT. Amino acid sequence: CASSWDFTDTQYF.

This rearrangement joins TRBV7-9 to TRBJ1-1; 8 nucleotides line up with TRBD1. Germline CDR1 SEHNR, CDR2 FQNEAQ (reference sequence). Trimming at V came to 5 bases and at J to 3 bases, leaving 14 bases not matched to a gene. The CDR3 loop spans 17 amino acids. Here the CDR3 DNA reads TGTGCCAGCAGCACCGACAGGGGCGCGTGGGGAGACACTGAAGCTTTCTTT. Translated: CASSTDRGAWGDTEAFF.

V is TRBV6-5 and J is TRBJ1-1; 8 bases agree with TRBD1. J lost 5 bases, V lost 4 bases, and 9 bases had no gene match. The CDR3 contains 15 residues. Germline lookup yields CDR1 MNHEY and CDR2 SVGAGI. The CDR3 bases are TGTGCCAGCAGTTTCACCGGACAGGGTAATACTGAAGCTTTCTTT. It yields the protein CASSFTGQGNTEAFF.